This TCR beta chain was obtained from a study of T cell repertoires in cytomegalovirus infection. From germline, CDR1 is SEHNR and CDR2 FQNEAQ (reference sequence). Trimming pared 6 bases from V and 4 bases from J, leaving 16 bases between. The CDR3 covers 15 residues. For this clonotype: Its specificity is not known.

TCRdb independently ran MiXCR on the reads; one entry per CDR3 protein. The sample contains some 900,000 distinct CDR3 sequences, less than 35% of which appear only once. The source of this sequence is a human donor in good health (CMV status not recorded). Some clones in this sample may be carry-over from other donors' samples. Sample: cultured CD8+ T cells from PBMCs, taken from culture after CMV antigen stimulation. The chain links TRBV7-9 to TRBJ2-1, with D maybe TRBD1 (7 bases). The CDR3 sequence: CASRGGTDSYNEQFF. In DNA, the CDR3 is TGTGCCAGCAGGGGCGGGACAGACAGTTACAATGAGCAGTTCTTC.